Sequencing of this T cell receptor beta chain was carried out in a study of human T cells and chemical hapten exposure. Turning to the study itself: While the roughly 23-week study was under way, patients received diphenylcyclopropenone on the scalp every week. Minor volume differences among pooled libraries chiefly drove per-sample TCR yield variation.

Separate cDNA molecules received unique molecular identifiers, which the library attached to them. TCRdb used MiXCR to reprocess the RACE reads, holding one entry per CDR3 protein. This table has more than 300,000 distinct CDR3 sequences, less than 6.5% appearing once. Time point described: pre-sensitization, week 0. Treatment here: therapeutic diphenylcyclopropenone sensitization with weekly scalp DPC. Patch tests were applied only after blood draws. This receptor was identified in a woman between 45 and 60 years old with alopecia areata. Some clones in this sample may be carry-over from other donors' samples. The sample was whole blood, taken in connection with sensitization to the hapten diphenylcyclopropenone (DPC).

The CDR3 loop is CASRGQGDYGYTF. DNA for the CDR3: TGTGCCAGCAGGGGACAGGGGGACTATGGCTACACCTTC. The chain links TRBV2 to TRBJ1-2, with 11 bases fitting TRBD1. The CDR3 loop spans 13 amino acids. Unmatched junction bases numbered 0, after V lost 6 bases and J lost 3 bases. Per the germline V gene, CDR1 is SNHLY and CDR2 is FYNNEI. Filled out from reference TRBV2 and TRBJ1-2, the complete variable domain reads EPEVTQTPSHQVTQMGQEVILRCVPISNHLYFYWYRQILGQKVEFLVSFYNNEISEKSEIFDDQFSVERPDGSNFTLKIRSTKLEDSAMYFCASRGQGDYGYTFGSGTRLTVV.